The subject of this entry is one T cell receptor (beta chain). What it recognizes is unknown. PCR employed 60 Vbeta and 13 Jbeta primers. Repertoires were generated with immunoSEQ multiplex PCR, while TCRdb's copy carries only in-frame clones and drops some. Of under 150,000 clones in the sample, about 85% were seen once. The sample originates from a study of cytomegalovirus exposure and HLA in healthy donors. Study results and limitations: Later on, a genetic analysis was performed. It linked a missense variant in DCLRE1C with V- and J-gene trimming of TCR beta. Later work associated roughly 17,000 TCR beta sequences with HLA alleles at 0.05 false discovery rate.

The specimen was PBMCs. This TCR was recovered from a boy between 10 and 17 years old in good health and CMV-seronegative.

The CDR3 region is CASSPTSGYYEQYF. The CDR3 DNA sequence: TGTGCCAGCAGCCCCACTAGCGGATACTACGAGCAGTACTTC. The rearrangement uses TRBV6-1 and TRBJ2-7, with 8 bases that match TRBD2. This CDR3 has 14 residues. V gave up 6 bases and J gave up 3 bases; unmatched junction bases: 7. CDR1 and CDR2 from the germline V gene are MNHNS and SASEGT.